This T cell receptor (beta chain) was found in a study of T-cell reconstitution after alpha-beta-depleted transplantation in children. General study findings and limits: It was newly produced T cells that mostly accounted for T-cell counts and diversity one year after transplant. About two months after transplant, alpha-beta T cells reportedly came from several hundred expanded graft clones.

V lost 3 bases to trimming and J lost 4 bases, with 8 bases between them. The CDR3 runs to 14 residues. Per germline, CDR1 KGHDR and CDR2 SFDVKD. This clonotype showed up just a few times. Antigen: not known. Molecular barcoding with unique molecular identifiers was used for the TCRbeta library. A single record per CDR3 protein comes from TCRdb applying MiXCR to the PCR reads. The sample has 750,000 to 950,000 distinct CDR3 sequences, about 15% seen once; the top ten hold roughly 4.8%. V gene TRBV24-1 combines with J gene TRBJ2-2; D not certain. This receptor was obtained from a male patient younger than 18 who had a stem cell transplant for acute lymphoblastic leukemia, so the T cells may come from the graft donor. The specimen was PBMCs, mostly from graft donor cells, collected 360 days after TCRalphabeta/CD19-depleted stem cell transplant. The chain's CDR3 is CATSDRRFTGELFF. CDR3 DNA: TGTGCCACCAGTGATCGGCGCTTCACCGGGGAGCTGTTTTTT.